This T cell receptor (beta chain) originates from a study of cytomegalovirus exposure and HLA in healthy donors. Study-wide results and limits: The number of N-insertions in an Asian-associated ancestry cluster was reportedly below the 666-donor mean in a later analysis. From TCR beta sequences, most subjects' HLA-A and HLA-B alleles were reportedly predicted accurately. Reportedly, cytomegalovirus status was diagnosed with high sensitivity and specificity.

On this clone: What it binds is unknown.

Germline V gives CDR1 MNHNS, CDR2 SASEGT. The length of the CDR3 is 13 residues. The V and J ends lost 8 bases and 3 bases, in that order; junction bases with no gene match: 7. Healthy bone marrow donors made up the donor group. The PCR had 60 Vbeta and 13 Jbeta primers. Sequencing used immunoSEQ multiplex PCR; TCRdb keeps in-frame clones, though not all of them. Recorded here are 120,000 to 150,000 clones; the top ten clones represent under 2.5%. The sequenced sample was PBMCs. The sequence was obtained from a woman younger than 30 in good health and CMV-seronegative. The chain combines TRBV6-1 with TRBJ2-7; 7 bases are shared with TRBD2. In nucleotides, the CDR3 is TGTGCCAGCGTGGGACTACTTCGCTACGAGCAGTACTTC. This encodes CASVGLLRYEQYF.